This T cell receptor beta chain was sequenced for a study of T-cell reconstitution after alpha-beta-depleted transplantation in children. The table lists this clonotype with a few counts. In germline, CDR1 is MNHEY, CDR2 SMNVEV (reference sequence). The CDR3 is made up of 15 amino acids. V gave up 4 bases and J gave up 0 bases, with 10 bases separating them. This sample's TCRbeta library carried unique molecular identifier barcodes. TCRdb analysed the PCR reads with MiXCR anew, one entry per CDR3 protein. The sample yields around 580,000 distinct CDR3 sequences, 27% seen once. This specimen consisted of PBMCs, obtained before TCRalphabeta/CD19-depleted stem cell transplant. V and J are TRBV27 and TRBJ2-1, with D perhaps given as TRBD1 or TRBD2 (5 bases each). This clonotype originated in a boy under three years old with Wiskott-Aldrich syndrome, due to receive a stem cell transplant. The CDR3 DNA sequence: TGTGCCAGCAGTTACAGGAGGAGCTCCTACAATGAGCAGTTCTTC. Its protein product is CASSYRRSSYNEQFF.